This T cell receptor (beta chain) appears in the sequencing data of a study of early T cells in non-severe SARS-CoV-2 infection. One entry per CDR3 protein results from TCRdb running MiXCR on the 5' RACE reads. The profile covers tens of thousands of distinct CDR3 sequences, with approximately 5% appearing a single time and about a fifth taken by the ten largest. The CDR3 has 15 amino acids. The germline V gene has CDR1 SGHKS and CDR2 YYEKEE (reference sequence). Trimming took 3 bases from V and 6 from J; bases not matched to a gene: 10. This clonotype was obtained from an adult who was a healthcare worker with PCR-confirmed SARS-CoV-2 infection or an uninfected control (not recorded which). The sample comprised whole blood. The chain carries TRBV5-5 and TRBJ2-5; 8 bases agree with TRBD2. Here the CDR3 reads CASSSSLAGGKTQYF. The CDR3 DNA reads as TGTGCCAGCAGCTCCTCCCTAGCGGGTGGAAAGACCCAGTACTTC.